This TCR beta chain was recorded in a study of blood T cells in healthy people across ages. This CDR3 has 14 residues. The V gene's germline CDR1 is ENHRY and CDR2 SYGVKD. V was pared by 0 bases and J by 5 bases, with 11 bases between. This clonotype appeared once. In terms of origin and age, donors were healthy Caucasian individuals from Russia aged roughly 6 to 95. There were at least 5.5 micrograms of total RNA extracted from every sample. A J-beta primer mix and a sample-barcoded 5' primer were used in a second PCR of roughly 6 to 12 cycles. A template-switch adaptor that had 12 random nucleotides put a tag on each cDNA molecule. From the 5' RACE reads, TCRdb called clonotypes with MiXCR, one entry per CDR3 protein. The sample records approximately 680,000 distinct CDR3 sequences, 32% being singletons.

J is TRBJ2-7 and V is TRBV10-3; D is perhaps TRBD2 (5 bases). Sequenced sample: blood. The source of this sequence is a woman at least 80 years old in good health. The CDR3 nucleotides read TGTGCCATCAGTGAGTCGAGACCGAGGGACGAGCAGTACTTC. Protein sequence: CAISESRPRDEQYF.